Listed here are 20 T cell receptor beta chains from one sample, sequenced in a study of shared clonotypes between healthy human individuals. Sequencing used immunoSEQ multiplex PCR; TCRdb keeps in-frame clones, though not all of them. The sample yields under 1,900,000 clones, 98% to 99% seen once. Sequencing was done on a sample of naive CD4+ T cells sorted from blood. Subset of the sample: CD45RA+ positively selected. Every receptor here comes from a man in his thirties or forties in good health.

V usage is TRBV28 and J usage is TRBJ1-2, with a possible D match to TRBD1 (6 bases). Trimming removed 2 bases at V and 2 bases at J, with 12 bases between. In germline, CDR1 is MDHEN, CDR2 SYDVKM. The CDR3 contains 15 residues. In DNA form, the CDR3 reads TGTGCCAGCAGTTTACTCACTACAGGGAACTATGGCTACACCTTC. This codes for CASSLLTTGNYGYTF.

The chain couples TRBV27 to TRBJ2-1, with D perhaps being TRBD1 or TRBD2 (6 bases each). There are 16 residues in the CDR3. Between the trimmed V and J ends, which lost 5 bases and 8 bases, there was a span of 22 bases. The germline gives CDR1 MNHEY, CDR2 SMNVEV (reference sequence). The CDR3 DNA follows: TGTGCCAGCAGTAATTTAGGGGGGCAGATTAACGATGAGCAGTTCTTC. Amino acids: CASSNLGGQINDEQFF.

This chain uses TRBV19 with TRBJ2-7; D may be TRBD1 or TRBD2 (5 bases each). CDR3 length equals 15 residues. Trimming cost V 1 base and J 2 bases, with 12 bases left between them. Germline lookup yields CDR1 LNHDA and CDR2 SQIVND (reference sequence). CDR3 bases: TGTGCCAGTAGTATAGGAGGGCAGGGCGCCTACGAGCAGTACTTC. Translation gives CASSIGGQGAYEQYF. Together with reference TRBV19 and TRBJ2-7, the CDR3 gives the full variable domain: DGGITQSPKYLFRKEGQNVTLSCEQNLNHDAMYWYRQDPGQGLRLIYYSQIVNDFQKGDIAEGYSVSREKKESFPLTVTSAQKNPTAFYLCASSIGGQGAYEQYFGPGTRLTVT.

The V call is TRBV6-5, the J call TRBJ2-3, with no clear D. V gave up 0 bases and J gave up 2 bases, with 12 bases separating them. The germline V gene encodes CDR1 MNHEY and CDR2 SVGAGI. The CDR3 covers 16 residues. This CDR3 is CASSYSELSHTDTQYF. The CDR3 region has the DNA TGTGCCAGCAGTTACTCGGAGCTTTCTCACACAGATACGCAGTATTTT.

This chain uses TRBV7-2 with TRBJ2-3, with TRBD2 matching over 11 bases. Unmatched junction bases numbered 7, after V lost 5 bases and J lost 6 bases. The CDR3 loop spans 15 amino acids. CDR1 and CDR2 (germline): SGHTA, FQGNSA. CDR3 in amino acids: CASSILAGAVDTQYF. The DNA of the CDR3 is TGTGCCAGCAGCATACTAGCGGGAGCCGTGGATACGCAGTATTTT.

The chain uses TRBV14 and TRBJ2-5; D not resolved. The V end lost 3 bases, the J end lost 5 bases, and 10 bases lay between the germline ends. The CDR3 is 13 amino acids. Germline V gene lookup returns CDR1 SGHDN and CDR2 FVKESK. The CDR3 is CASSHHAAETQYF. The CDR3 region has the DNA TGTGCCAGCAGCCACCATGCCGCTGAGACCCAGTACTTC.

The chain combines TRBV28 with TRBJ1-5; no firm D call. The CDR3 covers 14 residues. Germline V gives CDR1 MDHEN, CDR2 SYDVKM. V lost 8 bases to trimming and J lost 3 bases, with 14 bases between them. The CDR3 sequence is CASVEGTANQPQHF. CDR3 coding DNA: TGTGCCAGCGTGGAGGGTACGGCCAATCAGCCCCAGCATTTT.

As regards this clone: Compared with germline, one end of the junction differs, possibly owing to a read error. The CDR3 protein is CATSEGRWESVF. As DNA, the CDR3 is TGTGCCACCAGCGAGGGTCGCTGGGAATCGGTCTTT. The rearrangement links TRBV15 to TRBJ1-1; no definite D call. The CDR3 spans 12 residues. The germline V gene has CDR1 LNHNV and CDR2 YYDKDF (reference sequence).

J is TRBJ2-5 and V is TRBV7-9, with D unclear. CDR1 and CDR2 (germline): SEHNR, FQNEAQ (reference sequence). With 6 bases removed from V and 5 bases from J, the gap between germline ends came to 16 bases. CDR3 size: 14 residues. CDR3 in DNA: TGTGCCAGCAGTGTGGCGAGCGAAAGGGAGACCCAGTACTTC. This translates into CASSVASERETQYF.

V gene TRBV30 combines with J gene TRBJ2-5; D is uncertain. CDR3 length: 12 residues. Germline V gives CDR1 GTSNPN, CDR2 SVGIG (reference sequence). Trimming removed 0 bases at V and 5 bases at J, with 7 bases between. CDR3 nucleotides: TGTGCCTGGAGTGTTAGTTTCGAGACCCAGTACTTC. Protein: CAWSVSFETQYF.

This chain links TRBV6-4 with TRBJ2-2, with 9 bases identical to TRBD2. The J segment lost 1 base and the V segment lost 9 bases, leaving 3 bases of the junction unmatched. This CDR3 comprises 14 residues. In germline, CDR1 is MRHNA, CDR2 SNTAGT. The DNA for the CDR3 is TGTGCCAGTAGGACTAGCGTGAACACCGGGGAGCTGTTTTTT. As protein: CASRTSVNTGELFF.

The chain employs TRBV11-2 and TRBJ2-7; D not resolved. Germline lookup yields CDR1 SGHAT and CDR2 FQNNGV. This CDR3 comprises 15 residues. Trimming took 1 base from V and 2 from J, leaving 12 bases between them. CDR3 nucleotide sequence: TGTGCCAGCAGCTTAGGGGTGGGTTCAACCTACGAGCAGTACTTC. As protein: CASSLGVGSTYEQYF.

The chain has TRBV10-3 and TRBJ1-2; the match to TRBD1 covers 11 bases. This CDR3 contains 11 residues. V shed 11 bases and J 6 bases; nucleotides not matched to a gene: 2. The germline gives CDR1 ENHRY, CDR2 SYGVKD. CDR3 bases: TGTGCCGGGACAGGGGGAGATGGCTACACCTTC. Protein sequence: CAGTGGDGYTF.

The chain joins TRBV11-3 to TRBJ2-1; D gene unclear. The CDR3 has 12 amino acids. Germline values: CDR1 SGHNT, CDR2 YENEEA. Trimming left V 5 bases short and J 6 bases short, with 8 bases between. CDR3 sequence reads: CASSRGANEQFF. CDR3 bases: TGTGCCAGCAGCCGCGGCGCCAATGAGCAGTTCTTC.

The sample holds one count of this clone. The V call is TRBV19, the J call TRBJ1-2; 7 bases agree with TRBD1. The CDR3 is made up of 17 amino acids. Germline loops: CDR1 LNHDA, CDR2 SQIVND (reference sequence). The V gene end was trimmed by 4 bases and the J gene end by 0 bases; junction bases not matched to a gene: 11. The CDR3 spells CASSTHRGKSANYGYTF. The CDR3 coding sequence is TGTGCCAGTAGTACCCACAGGGGTAAGAGCGCTAACTATGGCTACACCTTC. Supplemented by reference TRBV19 and TRBJ1-2, the full variable domain reads DGGITQSPKYLFRKEGQNVTLSCEQNLNHDAMYWYRQDPGQGLRLIYYSQIVNDFQKGDIAEGYSVSREKKESFPLTVTSAQKNPTAFYLCASSTHRGKSANYGYTFGSGTRLTVV.

This clone was seen a single time. This rearrangement joins TRBV6-1 to TRBJ2-7, with D perhaps TRBD1 (6 bases). V shed 11 bases and J shed 1 base, with 18 bases lying between them. Germline V gives CDR1 MNHNS, CDR2 SASEGT. The CDR3 totals 14 residues. The CDR3 DNA reads TGTGCCGGCTCGTTGGGGGCTTGGTCCTACGAGCAGTACTTC. Residues: CAGSLGAWSYEQYF.

The chain recombines TRBV7-9 with TRBJ2-7; D is unclear. V was pared by 5 bases and J by 5 bases, with 7 bases between. The germline V gene has CDR1 SEHNR and CDR2 FQNEAQ (reference sequence). The CDR3 contains 11 residues. In DNA, the CDR3 is TGTGCCAGCAGCCCCTACCACGAGCAGTACTTC. Translating gives CASSPYHEQYF.

V and J are TRBV28 and TRBJ1-2; TRBD1 agrees at 10 bases. This CDR3 has 16 amino acids. Germline loops: CDR1 MDHEN, CDR2 SYDVKM. V was clipped by 5 bases and J by 3 bases; unmatched bases: 9. CDR3 DNA: TGTGCCAGCAGTGGACACCCGGGACAGGGGTACTATGGCTACACCTTC. Amino acid sequence: CASSGHPGQGYYGYTF.

The chain joins TRBV18 to TRBJ1-5, with D possibly matching TRBD1 (5 bases). CDR1 KGHSH and CDR2 LQKENI come from the germline V gene. V dropped 4 bases and J dropped 5 bases, with 15 bases sitting between them. The CDR3 is 15 amino acids. The CDR3 is CASSHKRQTDQPQHF. In nucleotides, the CDR3 is TGTGCCAGCTCACACAAGAGACAGACAGATCAGCCCCAGCATTTT.

The chain employs TRBV5-8 and TRBJ1-3; TRBD1 is a possible D gene (5 bases). Trimming stripped 2 bases from V and 4 bases from J, with 10 bases between. CDR1 SGHTS and CDR2 YDEGEE come from the germline V gene. This CDR3 is built from 14 residues. The CDR3, as DNA: TGTGCCAGCAGCTTTGGGGGTTCGGGAAACACCATATATTTT. This translates into CASSFGGSGNTIYF. Supplemented by reference TRBV5-8 and TRBJ1-3, the full variable domain reads EAGVTQSPTHLIKTRGQQATLRCSPISGHTSVYWYQQALGLGLQFLLWYDEGEERNRGNFPPRFSGRQFPNYSSELNVNALELEDSALYLCASSFGGSGNTIYFGEGSWLTVV.